This T cell receptor beta chain derives from a study of CD8+ T cells in alopecia areata. Regarding the study as a whole: TCR sharing was clearer in mice than between patients, perhaps partly owing to patient HLA diversity. The study found higher clonality in lesional than normal scalp, especially in alopecia totalis/universalis.

Extracted RNA was reverse transcribed into cDNA, the sequencing template. TCRdb's copy holds only in-frame clones and misses some; the assay was immunoSEQ multiplex PCR. The table includes around 100,000 clones, 45% to 65% detected once. The table lists this clone with a count of one. Its antigen is undetermined. Germline trimming cut 3 bases from V and 5 bases from J; bases unmatched to any gene: 9. This CDR3 region has 15 residues. Germline V lookup: CDR1 SGHRS, CDR2 YFSETQ. Stated treatment: oral pan-JAK inhibitor, 5-10 mg twice daily. The material sequenced was CD4+ T cells sorted from blood, taken at week 24, from a patient treated with tofacitinib. The sequence derives from a human donor with alopecia areata. The chain joins TRBV5-1 to TRBJ1-2, with 8 bases lining up with TRBD1. CDR3 coding DNA: TGCGCCAGCAGCTCGACCGGGACAGGACTTTATGGCTACACCTTC. Its protein product is CASSSTGTGLYGYTF.